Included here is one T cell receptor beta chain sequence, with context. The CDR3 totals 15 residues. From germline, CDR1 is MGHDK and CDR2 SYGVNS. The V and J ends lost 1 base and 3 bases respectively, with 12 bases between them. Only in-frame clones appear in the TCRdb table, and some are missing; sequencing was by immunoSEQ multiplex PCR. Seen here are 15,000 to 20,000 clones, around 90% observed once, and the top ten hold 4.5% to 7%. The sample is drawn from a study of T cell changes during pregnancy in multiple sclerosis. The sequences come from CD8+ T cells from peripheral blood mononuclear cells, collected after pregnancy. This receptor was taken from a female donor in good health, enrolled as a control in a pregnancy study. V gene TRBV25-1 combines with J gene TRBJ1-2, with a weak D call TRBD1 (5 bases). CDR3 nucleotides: TGTGCCAGCAGTGAATTTCACCTAGGGGACTATGGCTACACCTTC. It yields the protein CASSEFHLGDYGYTF.